The 28 T cell receptor beta chains below all came from one sample that was sequenced in a study of shared clonotypes between healthy human individuals. Produced via immunoSEQ multiplex PCR; TCRdb's table is partial and in-frame only. This sample has about 2.1 million clones, with about 92% found just once. CD8 cells regarded as naive lacked CD45RO, were positively chosen for CCR7, and omitted terminally differentiated effector memory CD45RA+ cells. Sequences were obtained from naive CD8+ T cells from PBMCs. Receptors were obtained from a man younger than 30 in good health. Some clones in this sample may be carry-over from other donors' samples.

J is TRBJ2-1 and V is TRBV28; D possibly corresponds to TRBD1 (6 bases). The CDR3 runs to 13 residues. Germline values: CDR1 MDHEN, CDR2 SYDVKM. V lost 1 base and J 12 bases, leaving 13 bases between the germline ends. CDR3: CASSLLSDSLQFF. The CDR3 DNA sequence: TGTGCCAGCAGTTTATTGTCGGACAGTTTGCAGTTCTTC.

The V gene is TRBV9, the J gene TRBJ2-4, with 9 bases matching TRBD2. The CDR3 consists of 16 residues. The germline CDR1 and CDR2 sequences are SGDLS and YYNGEE. V dropped 5 bases and J dropped 1; count of bases not matched to a gene: 7. The CDR3 nucleotides are TGTGCCAGCAGTTCAGCGGGGGGCTGGGCCAAAAACATTCAGTACTTC. Its translation: CASSSAGGWAKNIQYF.

The V gene is TRBV6-5, the J gene TRBJ2-1; the match to TRBD2 covers 7 bases. Germline V lookup: CDR1 MNHEY, CDR2 SVGAGI. The CDR3 sequence is 15 residues long. The V segment lost 1 base and the J segment 1 base; nucleotides outside the gene matches: 1. CDR3 loop: CASSYFGRSYNEQFF. The CDR3 DNA sequence: TGTGCCAGCAGTTACTTCGGGAGGTCCTACAATGAGCAGTTCTTC.

The CDR3 spells CASGDRERRTEDYTF. The DNA for the CDR3 is TGTGCCAGCGGAGACAGGGAACGGCGCACGGAAGACTACACCTTC. The V call is TRBV7-9, the J call TRBJ1-2; 7 positions match TRBD1. The CDR3 runs 15 residues. Germline CDR1 reads SEHNR; CDR2 reads FQNEAQ (reference sequence). The trim removed 8 bases at V and 10 bases at J, leaving 19 bases unmatched. The full variable domain, its missing parts supplied by reference TRBV7-9 and TRBJ1-2, is DTGVSQNPRHKITKRGQNVTFRCDPISEHNRLYWYRQTLGQGPEFLTYFQNEAQLEKSRLLSDRFSAERPKGSFSTLEIQRTEQGDSAMYLCASGDRERRTEDYTFGSGTRLTVV.

The rearrangement links TRBV6-4 to TRBJ2-1; perhaps TRBD2 as D (5 bases). Trimming shortened V by 0 bases and J by 3 bases, and 9 bases separated the two germline ends. The CDR3 totals 15 residues. Germline values: CDR1 MRHNA, CDR2 SNTAGT. This CDR3 reads CASSDSAGDYNEQFF. CDR3 sequence (DNA): TGTGCCAGCAGTGACTCTGCGGGCGACTACAATGAGCAGTTCTTC.

The rearrangement joins TRBV4-1 to TRBJ2-5; D uncertain. V gave up 0 bases and J gave up 1 base, with 9 bases separating them. Germline CDR1 reads MGHRA; CDR2 reads YSYEKL. The CDR3 contains 15 residues. CDR3 sequence (DNA): TGCGCCAGCAGCCAAGATGGCCGGGTCCAAGAGACCCAGTACTTC. Its translation is CASSQDGRVQETQYF.

In its sample, this clone was seen once. The J gene is TRBJ2-3, the V gene TRBV28; 10 nucleotides align to TRBD2. With 10 bases clipped from V and 6 bases from J, the junction kept 19 bases outside the gene matches. CDR1 is MDHEN and CDR2 is SYDVKM in the germline V gene. This CDR3 comprises 17 residues. CDR3 bases: TGTGCCATAAGTCCCCTAGCGGGAGCCCTAGAGTCGGATACGCAGTATTTT. Its protein is CAISPLAGALESDTQYF.

The J gene is TRBJ2-3, the V gene TRBV29-1; TRBD2 matches at 9 bases. The CDR3 is 15 residues long. V dropped 3 bases and J dropped 4; count of bases not matched to a gene: 8. CDR1 SQVTM and CDR2 ANQGSEA come from the germline V gene. CDR3 protein: CSVDIVGLASDTQYF. The CDR3 DNA follows: TGCAGCGTTGACATCGTGGGACTAGCATCAGATACGCAGTATTTT.

The V call is TRBV5-1, the J call TRBJ2-5; no firm D call. Germline values: CDR1 SGHRS, CDR2 YFSETQ. Trimming left V 0 bases short and J 5 bases short, with 17 bases between. The CDR3 sequence is 16 residues long. The CDR3 nucleotides read TGCGCCAGCAGCTTGGATGAAGAGTGGGTCCAGGAGACCCAGTACTTC. Encoded protein: CASSLDEEWVQETQYF.

This chain joins TRBV4-3 and TRBJ2-7; tentative D call: TRBD1 (5 bases). Germline V gives CDR1 LGHNA, CDR2 YSLEER. The ends were cut back, 0 bases at V and 0 bases at J, with 27 bases in the middle. The CDR3 consists of 21 residues. The CDR3 DNA follows: TGCGCCAGCAGCCAAGATAACTCAGGGTTATTAAGCTTAAGGAGCTCCTACGAGCAGTACTTC. Residues: CASSQDNSGLLSLRSSYEQYF.

This chain uses TRBV27 with TRBJ2-6, with D possibly TRBD1 on 6 matching bases. The germline gives CDR1 MNHEY, CDR2 SMNVEV (reference sequence). V lost 10 bases, J lost 2 bases, and 21 bases lay in between. The CDR3 length is 17 residues. For the CDR3, the DNA is TGTGCCACCCAGCAGCTGGGGGCTCTCCCTGGGGCCAACGTCCTGACTTTC. As protein: CATQQLGALPGANVLTF.

V usage is TRBV6-1 and J usage is TRBJ2-1, with D uncertain. The CDR3 is 14 amino acids. V lost 7 bases and J 1 base, leaving 11 bases between the germline ends. Germline assignment: CDR1 MNHNS and CDR2 SASEGT. The CDR3 region has the DNA TGTGCCAGCACCCTATTGTGGTCCTACAATGAGCAGTTCTTC. Translation: CASTLLWSYNEQFF.

This chain uses TRBV5-1 with TRBJ2-7, with D unresolved. This CDR3 is 15 amino acids long. The V end lost 4 bases, the J end lost 0 bases, and 14 bases lay between the germline ends. CDR1 SGHRS and CDR2 YFSETQ come from the germline V gene. The CDR3 loop is CASSASRSSSYEQYF. The CDR3, as DNA: TGCGCCAGCAGCGCAAGTCGGTCCTCCTCCTACGAGCAGTACTTC.

V and J are TRBV12-2 and TRBJ1-3; TRBD1 is the table's D call and was not checked against the DNA. TRBV12-2 corresponds to a pseudogene. The CDR3 has 17 amino acids. The CDR3 protein is CASRSTTGLISGNTIYF. CDR3 DNA: TGTGCAAGTCGCTCGACTACAGGGCTAATTTCAGGAAACACCATATATTTT.

The V gene is TRBV6-4, the J gene TRBJ2-5; the match to TRBD1 covers 8 bases. Per the germline V gene, CDR1 is MRHNA and CDR2 is SNTAGT. The ends lost 5 bases at V and 2 bases at J; junction bases unmatched: 4. The CDR3 totals 14 residues. The CDR3: CASSPDRGQETQYF. DNA of the CDR3: TGTGCCAGCAGTCCTGACAGGGGTCAAGAGACCCAGTACTTC.

About this clone itself: Other DNA sequences in the same sample also yield this CDR3. The V and J genes are TRBV7-6 and TRBJ2-5; no firm D call. Germline-derived CDR1 and CDR2 are SGHVS and FNYEAQ. The CDR3 consists of 11 residues. V was shortened by 4 bases and J by 1 base, with 1 base between the two germline ends. CDR3 DNA: TGTGCCAGCAGCTCCCAAGAGACCCAGTACTTC. It is translated as CASSSQETQYF.

With regard to this clone: This sequence may be a read error, since a much larger clone differs from it by one base. In the same sample, other DNA sequences code for this CDR3. V usage is TRBV7-3 and J usage is TRBJ2-2, with D hard to call. From germline, CDR1 is SGHTA and CDR2 FQGTGA. This CDR3 is built from 11 residues. V dropped 3 bases and J dropped 5 bases, with 1 base sitting between them. The CDR3 sequence: CASSLTGELFF. CDR3 sequence (DNA): TGTGCCAGCAGCTTGACCGGGGAGCTGTTTTTT. Looking up the rest from reference TRBV7-3 and TRBJ2-2 gives the full variable domain: GAGVSQTPSNKVTEKGKYVELRCDPISGHTALYWYRQSLGQGPEFLIYFQGTGAADDSGLPNDRFFAVRPEGSVSTLKIQRTERGDSAVYLCASSLTGELFFGEGSRLTVL.

The chain is built from TRBV4-1 and TRBJ2-1; 7 bases are shared with TRBD2. Germline V gene sequence: CDR1 MGHRA, CDR2 YSYEKL. This CDR3 is built from 15 residues. The J segment lost 2 bases and the V segment lost 4 bases, leaving 5 bases of the junction unmatched. The CDR3 loop reads CASSPTAGTYNEQFF. For the CDR3, the DNA is TGCGCCAGCAGCCCCACAGCGGGGACCTACAATGAGCAGTTCTTC.

The chain joins TRBV4-3 to TRBJ2-2; 11 nucleotides line up with TRBD2. Per the germline V gene, CDR1 is LGHNA and CDR2 is YSLEER. This CDR3 comprises 18 residues. V was clipped by 2 bases and J by 0 bases; unmatched bases: 5. CDR3 nucleotides: TGCGCCAGCAGCCAATTTGTAGCGGGAGGGTCGAACACCGGGGAGCTGTTTTTT. This gives the protein CASSQFVAGGSNTGELFF.

The rearrangement uses TRBV27 and TRBJ2-5; D gene unclear. The last part of the DNA fits TRBJ2-7 better; the J call may be wrong. In germline, CDR1 is MNHEY, CDR2 SMNVEV (reference sequence). The CDR3 has 14 amino acids. The CDR3 spells CASSLSSIAYEQYF. The CDR3 coding sequence is TGTGCCAGCAGTTTATCGTCCATTGCCTACGAGCAGTACTTC.

The gene calls are TRBV29-1 and TRBJ1-2; 9 nucleotides match TRBD1. CDR1 SQVTM and CDR2 ANQGSEA come from the germline V gene. V lost 8 bases to trimming and J lost 8 bases; unmatched junction nucleotides: 12. This CDR3 spans 13 amino acids. For the CDR3, the DNA is TGCAGCACCCCGGGACAGGGATCCCCCGGCTACACCTTC. Encoded protein: CSTPGQGSPGYTF. The complete variable domain, with remaining parts taken from reference TRBV29-1 and TRBJ1-2, reads SAVISQKPSRDICQRGTSLTIQCQVDSQVTMMFWYRQQPGQSLTLIATANQGSEATYESGFVIDKFPISRPNLTFSTLTVSNMSPEDSSIYLCSTPGQGSPGYTFGSGTRLTVV.

There are a few counts of this clone. This chain links TRBV5-1 with TRBJ2-2; D uncertain. Trimming cost V 1 base and J 7 bases, with 14 bases left between them. CDR1 is SGHRS, CDR2 YFSETQ, per germline. The CDR3 spans 15 residues. CDR3 region: CASSLSEVGGGELFF. CDR3 DNA: TGCGCCAGCAGCTTGAGTGAGGTTGGTGGCGGGGAGCTGTTTTTT.

The genes are TRBV18 and TRBJ1-5; 8 nucleotides align to TRBD1. CDR3 size: 15 residues. Germline V CDR1 and CDR2: KGHSH, LQKENI. The J segment lost 0 bases and the V segment lost 4 bases, leaving 2 bases of the junction unmatched. The CDR3 region is CASSLDRGSNQPQHF. DNA of the CDR3: TGTGCCAGCTCACTAGACAGGGGTAGCAATCAGCCCCAGCATTTT.

Turning to this clone: The germline gene is not matched at one end of the junction; a read error may be the cause. The chain recombines TRBV4-1 with TRBJ1-1; no definite D call. CDR3 size: 13 residues. Looked up from germline, CDR1 is MGHRA and CDR2 is YSYEKL. DNA for the CDR3: TGCGCCAGCAGCCAAGACCCTAGGCCTCCCGCGTCCTTT. This gives the protein CASSQDPRPPASF.

The V gene is TRBV5-4, the J gene TRBJ2-7, with 7 bases matching TRBD2. The CDR3 covers 17 residues. Per the germline V gene, CDR1 is SGHNT and CDR2 is YYREEE (reference sequence). With V trimmed by 4 bases and J by 1 base, 14 bases remained unmatched. Here the CDR3 DNA reads TGTGCCAGCAGCCGGCGCCTTCTTCGGGGACTATCCTACGAGCAGTACTTC. This encodes CASSRRLLRGLSYEQYF.

This chain connects TRBV27 to TRBJ2-2; 11 bases match TRBD1. The CDR3 contains 16 residues. Germline loops: CDR1 MNHEY, CDR2 SMNVEV (reference sequence). Trimming cost V 5 bases and J 4 bases; bases outside gene matches: 6. The CDR3 protein is CASSPPDRGRTGELFF. CDR3 coding DNA: TGTGCCAGCAGTCCCCCGGACAGGGGGCGCACCGGGGAGCTGTTTTTT.

The CDR3: CAISESRGGQPQHF. The CDR3 region has the DNA TGTGCCATCAGTGAGTCACGGGGAGGGCAGCCCCAGCATTTT. The V gene is TRBV10-3, the J gene TRBJ1-5, with D unresolved. The germline V gene encodes CDR1 ENHRY and CDR2 SYGVKD. The CDR3 covers 14 residues. Trimming removed 0 bases at V and 7 bases at J, with 10 bases between.

This sequence joins TRBV10-3 and TRBJ2-3, with D possibly TRBD2 on 5 matching bases. The CDR3 runs to 15 residues. V was trimmed by 8 bases and J by 6 bases, leaving 21 bases between them. Looked up from germline, CDR1 is ENHRY and CDR2 is SYGVKD. Here the CDR3 DNA reads TGTGCCATCTTGGGTAAGCGGCCCGGCGGGGATACGCAGTATTTT. Protein product: CAILGKRPGGDTQYF.